The entry that follows covers one T cell receptor (beta chain) sequence. The method was immunoSEQ multiplex PCR; TCRdb's version includes in-frame clones alone and lacks a portion of them. The profile covers fewer than 200,000 clones, with about 94% appearing a single time and 11% to 15% taken by the ten largest. V lost 3 bases, J lost 1 base, and 10 bases lay in between. Germline CDR1 is ENHRY and CDR2 is SYGVKD. There are 14 residues in the CDR3. These data are taken from a study of control samples from healthy donors and cancer patients. The gene calls are TRBV10-3 and TRBJ2-7; D may correspond to TRBD1 or TRBD2 (5 bases each). The sample comprised PBMCs. This TCR was recovered from a man in his 60s with colorectal cancer. The CDR3 nucleotides are TGTGCCATCAGTGAAGGGACGAATTCCTACGAGCAGTACTTC. Encoded protein: CAISEGTNSYEQYF.